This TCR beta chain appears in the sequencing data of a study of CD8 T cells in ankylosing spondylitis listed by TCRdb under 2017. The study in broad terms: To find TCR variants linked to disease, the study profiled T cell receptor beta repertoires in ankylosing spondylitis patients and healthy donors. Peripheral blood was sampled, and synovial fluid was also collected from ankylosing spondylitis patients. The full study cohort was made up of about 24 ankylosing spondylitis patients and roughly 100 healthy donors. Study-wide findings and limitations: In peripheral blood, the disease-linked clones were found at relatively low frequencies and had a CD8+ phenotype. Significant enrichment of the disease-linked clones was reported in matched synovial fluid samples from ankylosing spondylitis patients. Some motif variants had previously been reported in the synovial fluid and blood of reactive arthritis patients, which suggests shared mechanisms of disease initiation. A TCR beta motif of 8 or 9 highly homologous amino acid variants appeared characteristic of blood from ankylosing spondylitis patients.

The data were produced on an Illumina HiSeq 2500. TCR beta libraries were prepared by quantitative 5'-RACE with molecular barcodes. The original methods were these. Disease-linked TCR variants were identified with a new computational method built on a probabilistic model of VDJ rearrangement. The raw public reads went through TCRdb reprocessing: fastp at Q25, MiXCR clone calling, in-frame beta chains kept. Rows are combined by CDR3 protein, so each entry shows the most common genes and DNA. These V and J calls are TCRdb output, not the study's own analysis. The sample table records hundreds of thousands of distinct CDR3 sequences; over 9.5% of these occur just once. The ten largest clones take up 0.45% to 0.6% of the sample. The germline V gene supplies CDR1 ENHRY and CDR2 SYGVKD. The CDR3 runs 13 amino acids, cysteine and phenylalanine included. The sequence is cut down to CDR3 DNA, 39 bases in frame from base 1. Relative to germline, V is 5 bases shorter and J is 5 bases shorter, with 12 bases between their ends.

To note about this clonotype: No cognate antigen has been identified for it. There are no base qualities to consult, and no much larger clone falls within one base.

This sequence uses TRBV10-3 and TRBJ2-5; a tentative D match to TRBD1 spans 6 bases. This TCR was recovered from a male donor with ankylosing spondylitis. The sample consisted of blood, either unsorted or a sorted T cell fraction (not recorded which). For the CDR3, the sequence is CAISRDTAETQYF. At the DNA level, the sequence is TGTGCCATCAGTAGGGACACTGCGGAGACCCAGTACTTC.